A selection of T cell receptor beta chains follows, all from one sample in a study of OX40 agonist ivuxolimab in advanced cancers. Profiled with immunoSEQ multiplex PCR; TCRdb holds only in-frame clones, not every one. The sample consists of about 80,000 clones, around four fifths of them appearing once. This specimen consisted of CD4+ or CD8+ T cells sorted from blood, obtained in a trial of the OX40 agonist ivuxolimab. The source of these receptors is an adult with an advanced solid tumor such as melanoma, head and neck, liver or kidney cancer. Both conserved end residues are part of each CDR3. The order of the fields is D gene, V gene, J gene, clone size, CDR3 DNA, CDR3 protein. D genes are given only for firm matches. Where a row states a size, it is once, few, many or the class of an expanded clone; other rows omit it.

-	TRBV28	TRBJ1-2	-	TGTGCCAGCAGTCTCAGACAAGCGGGTGGCTACACCTTC	CASSLRQAGGYTF
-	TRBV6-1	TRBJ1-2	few	TGTGCCAGCTTGCGTTCGGGTAGCGGCTATGGCTACACCTTC	CASLRSGSGYGYTF
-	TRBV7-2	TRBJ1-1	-	TGTGCCAGCAGCTTCTCGCGGCTAGAAGCTTTCTTT	CASSFSRLEAFF
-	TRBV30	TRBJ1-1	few	TGTGCCTGGAGTCGGGGGTCCACTGAAGCTTTCTTT	CAWSRGSTEAFF
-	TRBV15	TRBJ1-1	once	TGTGCCACCAGCAGAGATCTGGGGAACACTGAAGCTTTCTTT	CATSRDLGNTEAFF
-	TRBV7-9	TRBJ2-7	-	TGTGCCAGCAGCCCAGGTGGGGCAGGAGGTCGGGAGCAGTACTTC	CASSPGGAGGREQYF
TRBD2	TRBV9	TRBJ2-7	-	TGTGCCAGCAGCCCCGGACTAGCGGGGACCTACGAGCAGTACTTC	CASSPGLAGTYEQYF
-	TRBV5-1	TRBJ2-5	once	TGCGCCAGCAGCTTGCAAGGGAGATCAGAAGAGACCCAGTACTTC	CASSLQGRSEETQYF
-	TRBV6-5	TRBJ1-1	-	TGTGCCAGCAAACAGGTACTCAACACTGAAGCTTTCTTT	CASKQVLNTEAFF
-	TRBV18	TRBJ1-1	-	TGTGCCAGCTCACCAGGAGCCTCGGGGAACACTGAAGCTTTCTTT	CASSPGASGNTEAFF
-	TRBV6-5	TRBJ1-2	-	TGTGCCAGCAGTAGGGGAGGTCGAAACTATGGCTACACCTTC	CASSRGGRNYGYTF
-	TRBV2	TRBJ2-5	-	TGTGCCAGCTCGCGGCAAAGATCGGAGACCCAGTACTTC	CASSRQRSETQYF